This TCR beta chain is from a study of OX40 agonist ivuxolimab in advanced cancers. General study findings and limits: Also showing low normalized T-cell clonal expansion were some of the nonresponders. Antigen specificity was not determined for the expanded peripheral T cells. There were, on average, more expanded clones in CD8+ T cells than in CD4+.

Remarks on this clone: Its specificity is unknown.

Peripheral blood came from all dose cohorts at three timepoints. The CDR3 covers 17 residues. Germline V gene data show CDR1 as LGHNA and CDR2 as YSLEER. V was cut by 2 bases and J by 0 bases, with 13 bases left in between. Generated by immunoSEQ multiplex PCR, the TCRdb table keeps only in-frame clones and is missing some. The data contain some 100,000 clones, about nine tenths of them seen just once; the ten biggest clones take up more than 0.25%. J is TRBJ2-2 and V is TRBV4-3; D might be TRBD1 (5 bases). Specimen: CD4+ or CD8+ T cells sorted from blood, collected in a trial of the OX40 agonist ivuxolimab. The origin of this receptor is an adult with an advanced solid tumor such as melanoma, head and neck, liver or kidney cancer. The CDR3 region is CASSQSTTGANTGELFF. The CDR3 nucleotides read TGCGCCAGCAGCCAATCAACAACAGGCGCGAACACCGGGGAGCTGTTTTTT.